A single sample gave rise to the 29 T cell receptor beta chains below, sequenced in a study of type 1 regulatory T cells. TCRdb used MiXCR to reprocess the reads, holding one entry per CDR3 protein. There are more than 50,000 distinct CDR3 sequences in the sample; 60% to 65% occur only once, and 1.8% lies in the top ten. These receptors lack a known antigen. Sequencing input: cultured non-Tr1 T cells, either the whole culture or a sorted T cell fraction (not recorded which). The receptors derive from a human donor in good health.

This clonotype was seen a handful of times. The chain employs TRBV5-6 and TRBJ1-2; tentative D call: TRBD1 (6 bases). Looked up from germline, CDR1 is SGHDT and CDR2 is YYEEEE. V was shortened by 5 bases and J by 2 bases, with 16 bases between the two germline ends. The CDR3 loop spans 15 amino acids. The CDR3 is CASRAAGAPNYGYTF. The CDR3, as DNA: TGTGCCAGCAGAGCCGCGGGGGCACCAAACTATGGCTACACCTTC.

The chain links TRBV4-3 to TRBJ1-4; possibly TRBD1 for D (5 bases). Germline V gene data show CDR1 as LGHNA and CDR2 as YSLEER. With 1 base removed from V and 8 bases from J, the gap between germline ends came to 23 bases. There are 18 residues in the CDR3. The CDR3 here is CASSQAPRGASPLEKLFF. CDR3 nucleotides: TGCGCCAGCAGCCAAGCCCCCCGAGGGGCGTCTCCGCTGGAAAAACTGTTTTTT.

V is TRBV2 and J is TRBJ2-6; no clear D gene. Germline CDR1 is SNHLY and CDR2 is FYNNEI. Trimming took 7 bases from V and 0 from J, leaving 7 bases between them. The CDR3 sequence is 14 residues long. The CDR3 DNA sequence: TGTGCCAGCATCAAGGACTCTGGGGCCAACGTCCTGACTTTC. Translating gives CASIKDSGANVLTF.

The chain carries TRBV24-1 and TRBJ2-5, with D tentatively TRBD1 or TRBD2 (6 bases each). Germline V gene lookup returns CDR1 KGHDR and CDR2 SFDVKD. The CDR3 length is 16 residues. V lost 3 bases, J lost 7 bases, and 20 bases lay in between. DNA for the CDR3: TGTGCCACCAGTGATCCCCGCGGGACACCAGTTGGGACCCAGTACTTC. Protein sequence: CATSDPRGTPVGTQYF.

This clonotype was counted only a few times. CDR3 sequence (DNA): TGCAGTGCTAGCCGCCCGGGACAGGGCTCCGGGGAGCTGTTTTTT. This codes for CSASRPGQGSGELFF. The rearrangement uses TRBV20-1 and TRBJ2-2; TRBD1 matches at 9 bases. CDR3 length: 15 amino acids. The junction had 8 bases not matched to a gene; V was cut back by 3 bases and J by 6 bases. Germline-derived CDR1 and CDR2 are DFQATT and SNEGSKA (reference sequence).

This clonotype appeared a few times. This CDR3 reads CASSLAGLAWEQYF. CDR3 DNA sequence: TGTGCCAGCAGTTTAGCAGGGCTAGCATGGGAGCAGTACTTC. The chain recombines TRBV12-3 or TRBV12-4 with TRBJ2-7, with D perhaps TRBD2 (5 bases). With 0 bases removed from V and 7 bases from J, the gap between germline ends came to 13 bases. The CDR3 spans 14 residues.

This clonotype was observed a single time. DNA of the CDR3: TGTGCCAGCAGTTTAAAGGTGACTAGCGGTAGGGGAGATACGCAGTATTTT. The encoded protein is CASSLKVTSGRGDTQYF. The chain joins TRBV12-3 or TRBV12-4 to TRBJ2-3; TRBD2 matches at 9 bases. There are 17 residues in the CDR3. V lost 2 bases and J lost 5; bases outside the gene matches: 11.

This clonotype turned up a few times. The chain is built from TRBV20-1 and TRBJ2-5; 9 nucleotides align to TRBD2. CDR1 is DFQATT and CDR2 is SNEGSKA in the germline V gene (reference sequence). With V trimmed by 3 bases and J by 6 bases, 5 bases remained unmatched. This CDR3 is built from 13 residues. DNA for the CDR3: TGCAGTGCTAGGGGTCCTAGCGGGAAGACCCAGTACTTC. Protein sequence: CSARGPSGKTQYF.

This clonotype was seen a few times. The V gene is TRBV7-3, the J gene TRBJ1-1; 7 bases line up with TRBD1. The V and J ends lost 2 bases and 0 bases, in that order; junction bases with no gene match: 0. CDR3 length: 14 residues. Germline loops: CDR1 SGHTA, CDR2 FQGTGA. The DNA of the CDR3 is TGTGCCAGCAGCTTAGGGACAGTGAACACTGAAGCTTTCTTT. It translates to CASSLGTVNTEAFF.

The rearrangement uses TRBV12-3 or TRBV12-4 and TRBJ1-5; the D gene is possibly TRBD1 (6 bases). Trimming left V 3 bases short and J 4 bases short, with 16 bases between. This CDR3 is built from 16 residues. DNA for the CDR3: TGTGCCAGCAGTTTTTCTTCCGGGGGCGGAAATCAGCCCCAGCATTTT. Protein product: CASSFSSGGGNQPQHF.

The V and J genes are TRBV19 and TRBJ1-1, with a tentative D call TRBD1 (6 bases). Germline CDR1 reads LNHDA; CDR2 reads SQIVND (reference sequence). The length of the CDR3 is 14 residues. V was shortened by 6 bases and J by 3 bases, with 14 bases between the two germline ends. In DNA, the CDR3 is TGTGCCAGTAGGCGGGACAACATCGACACTGAAGCTTTCTTT. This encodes CASRRDNIDTEAFF.

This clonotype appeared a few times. The CDR3 DNA is TGTGCCAGCAGTTGGGTGAACACCGGGGAGCTGTTTTTT. Its translation is CASSWVNTGELFF. The chain couples TRBV12-3 or TRBV12-4 to TRBJ2-2; unclear D gene. The CDR3 is made up of 13 amino acids. V was pared by 4 bases and J by 1 base, with 4 bases between.

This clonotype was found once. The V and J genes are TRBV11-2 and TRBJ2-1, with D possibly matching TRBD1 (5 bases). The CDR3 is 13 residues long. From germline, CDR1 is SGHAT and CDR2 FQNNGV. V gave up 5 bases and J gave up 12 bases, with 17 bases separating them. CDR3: CASSQPTDITQFF. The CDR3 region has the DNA TGTGCCAGCAGCCAACCTACGGACATCACGCAGTTCTTC.

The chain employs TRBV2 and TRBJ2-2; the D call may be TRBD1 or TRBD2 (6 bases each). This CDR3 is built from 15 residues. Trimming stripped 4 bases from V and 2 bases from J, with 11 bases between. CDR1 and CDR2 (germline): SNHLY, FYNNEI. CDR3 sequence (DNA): TGTGCCAGCAGTGGGAGGGGGATCAACACCGGGGAGCTGTTTTTT. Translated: CASSGRGINTGELFF.

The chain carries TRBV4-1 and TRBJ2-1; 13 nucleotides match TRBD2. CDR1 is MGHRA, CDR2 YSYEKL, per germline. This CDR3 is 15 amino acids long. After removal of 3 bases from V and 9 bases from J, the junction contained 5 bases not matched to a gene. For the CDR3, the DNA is TGCGCCAGCAGCCACGGACTAGCGGGAGTTGGTGAGCAGTTCTTC. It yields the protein CASSHGLAGVGEQFF.

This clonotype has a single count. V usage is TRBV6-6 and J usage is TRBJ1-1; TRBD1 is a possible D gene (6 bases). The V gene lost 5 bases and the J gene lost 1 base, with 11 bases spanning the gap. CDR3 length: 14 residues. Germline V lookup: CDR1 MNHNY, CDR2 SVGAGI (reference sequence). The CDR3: CASSATTGNTEAFF. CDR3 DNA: TGTGCCAGCAGTGCGACGACAGGGAACACTGAAGCTTTCTTT.

CDR3 in DNA: TGTGCCACCAGTGATCGGGACAGGGTGAAGACCCAGTACTTC. Its protein is CATSDRDRVKTQYF. The J gene is TRBJ2-5, the V gene TRBV24-1, with 9 positions matching TRBD1. Germline values: CDR1 KGHDR, CDR2 SFDVKD. J gave up 6 bases and V 3 bases, and 4 bases lay outside the gene matches. The CDR3 runs to 14 residues.

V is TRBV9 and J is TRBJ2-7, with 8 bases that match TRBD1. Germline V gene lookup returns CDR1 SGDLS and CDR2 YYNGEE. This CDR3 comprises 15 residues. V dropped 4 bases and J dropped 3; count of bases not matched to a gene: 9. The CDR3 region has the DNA TGTGCCAGCAGCATCGGACAGGGCGGGTACTACGAGCAGTACTTC. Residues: CASSIGQGGYYEQYF.

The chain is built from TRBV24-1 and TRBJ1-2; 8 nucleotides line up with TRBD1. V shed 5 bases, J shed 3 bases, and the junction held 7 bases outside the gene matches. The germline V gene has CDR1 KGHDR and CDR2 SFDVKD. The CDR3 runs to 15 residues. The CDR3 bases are TGTGCCACCAGTGCCGGGACAGGACCCTACTATGGCTACACCTTC. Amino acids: CATSAGTGPYYGYTF.

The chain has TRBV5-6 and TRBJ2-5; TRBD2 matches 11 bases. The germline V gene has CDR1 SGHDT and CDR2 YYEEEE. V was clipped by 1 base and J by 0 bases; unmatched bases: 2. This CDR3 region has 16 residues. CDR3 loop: CASSLTSGSHQETQYF. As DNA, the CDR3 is TGTGCCAGCAGCTTGACTAGCGGGAGCCACCAAGAGACCCAGTACTTC.

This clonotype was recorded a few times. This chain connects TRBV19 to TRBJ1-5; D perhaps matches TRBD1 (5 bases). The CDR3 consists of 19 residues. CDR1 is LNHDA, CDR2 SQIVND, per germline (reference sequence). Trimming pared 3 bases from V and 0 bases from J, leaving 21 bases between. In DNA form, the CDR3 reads TGTGCCAGTAGTATCGGGAGCCAGGGAGCTTCTGCTAGCAATCAGCCCCAGCATTTT. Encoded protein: CASSIGSQGASASNQPQHF.

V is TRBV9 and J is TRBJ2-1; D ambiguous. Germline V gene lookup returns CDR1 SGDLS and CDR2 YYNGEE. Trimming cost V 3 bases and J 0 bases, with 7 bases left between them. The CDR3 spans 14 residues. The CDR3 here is CASSGSSSYNEQFF. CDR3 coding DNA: TGTGCCAGCAGCGGAAGCAGCTCCTACAATGAGCAGTTCTTC.

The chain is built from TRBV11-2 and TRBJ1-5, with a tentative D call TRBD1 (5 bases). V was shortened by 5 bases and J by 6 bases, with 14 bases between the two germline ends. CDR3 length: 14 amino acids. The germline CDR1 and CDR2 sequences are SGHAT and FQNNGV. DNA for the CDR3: TGTGCCAGCAGCGGGAATAAAGACAGTCAGCCCCAGCATTTT. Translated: CASSGNKDSQPQHF. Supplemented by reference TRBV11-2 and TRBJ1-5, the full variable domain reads EAGVAQSPRYKIIEKRQSVAFWCNPISGHATLYWYQQILGQGPKLLIQFQNNGVVDDSQLPKDRFSAERLKGVDSTLKIQPAKLEDSAVYLCASSGNKDSQPQHFGDGTRLSIL.

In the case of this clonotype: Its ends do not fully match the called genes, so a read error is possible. In nucleotides, the CDR3 is TGTGCCAGCAGCGCCGCCGGCTTGACGAGCCAGTACTTT. Encoded protein: CASSAAGLTSQYF. The V and J genes are TRBV7-2 and TRBJ2-5; D gene unclear. Germline-derived CDR1 and CDR2 are SGHTA and FQGNSA. The CDR3 has 13 residues.

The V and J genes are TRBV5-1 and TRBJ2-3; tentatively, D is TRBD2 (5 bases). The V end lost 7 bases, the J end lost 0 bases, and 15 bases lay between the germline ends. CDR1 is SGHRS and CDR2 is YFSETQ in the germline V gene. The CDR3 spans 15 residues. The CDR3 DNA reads TGCGCCAGCCAAGCGTATGGCGGGAGCACAGATACGCAGTATTTT. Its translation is CASQAYGGSTDTQYF. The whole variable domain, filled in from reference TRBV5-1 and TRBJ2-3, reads KAGVTQTPRYLIKTRGQQVTLSCSPISGHRSVSWYQQTPGQGLQFLFEYFSETQRNKGNFPGRFSGRQFSNSRSEMNVSTLELGDSALYLCASQAYGGSTDTQYFGPGTRLTVL.

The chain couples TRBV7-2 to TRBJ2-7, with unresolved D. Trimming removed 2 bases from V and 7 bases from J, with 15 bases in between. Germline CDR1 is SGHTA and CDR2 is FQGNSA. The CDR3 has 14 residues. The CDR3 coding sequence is TGTGCCAGCAGCTTAAATTACGCAGACAATGAGCAGTACTTC. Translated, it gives CASSLNYADNEQYF.

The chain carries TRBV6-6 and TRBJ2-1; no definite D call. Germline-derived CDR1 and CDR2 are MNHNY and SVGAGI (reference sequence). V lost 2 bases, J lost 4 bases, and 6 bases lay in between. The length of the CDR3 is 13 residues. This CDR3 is CASSYTNYNEQFF. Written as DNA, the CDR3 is TGTGCCAGCAGTTACACTAATTACAATGAGCAGTTCTTC.

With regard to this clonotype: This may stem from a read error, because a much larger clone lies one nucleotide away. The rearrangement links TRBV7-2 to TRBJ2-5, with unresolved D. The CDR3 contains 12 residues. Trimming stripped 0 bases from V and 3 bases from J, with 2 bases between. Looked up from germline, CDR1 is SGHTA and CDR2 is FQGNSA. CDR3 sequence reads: CASSLAEETQYF. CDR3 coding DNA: TGTGCCAGCAGCTTAGCAGAAGAGACCCAGTACTTC.

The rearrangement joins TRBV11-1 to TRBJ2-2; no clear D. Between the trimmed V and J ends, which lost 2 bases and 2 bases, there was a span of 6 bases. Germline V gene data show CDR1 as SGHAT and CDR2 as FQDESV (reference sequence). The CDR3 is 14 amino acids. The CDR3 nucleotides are TGTGCCAGCAGCTTAATGCTCAACACCGGGGAGCTGTTTTTT. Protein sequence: CASSLMLNTGELFF. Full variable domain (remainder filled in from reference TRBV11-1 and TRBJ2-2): EAEVAQSPRYKITEKSQAVAFWCDPISGHATLYWYRQILGQGPELLVQFQDESVVDDSQLPKDRFSAERLKGVDSTLKIQPAELGDSAMYLCASSLMLNTGELFFGEGSRLTVL.